The subject of this entry is one TCR beta chain. The sample originates from a study of blood T cell repertoires in COVID-19. TCRdb's table, derived via immunoSEQ multiplex PCR, lists solely in-frame clones and lacks some. The data show hundreds of thousands of clones, with over 80% seen just once and about 0.24% held by the top ten. With 5 bases removed from V and 0 bases from J, the gap between germline ends came to 8 bases. The CDR3 totals 13 residues. Sequenced: peripheral blood. The gene calls are TRBV12-3 or TRBV12-4 and TRBJ2-7, with D possibly TRBD1 on 6 matching bases. The source is a woman aged 18-35 years with acute or convalescent COVID-19. Here the CDR3 reads CASSPGVSYEQYF. The CDR3 DNA is TGTGCCAGCAGTCCAGGGGTCTCCTACGAGCAGTACTTC.